The T cell receptor (beta chain) under discussion was sequenced for a study of cytomegalovirus exposure and HLA in healthy donors. Study overall: Prior work identified around 120 million unique TCR beta sequences in some 200 million T cells. About 77 million unique TCRs from HLA-typed donors made up an early data release.

This clone was seen a single time. Its target is not known. Broader study findings: TCR beta chains numbering 164 were designated cytomegalovirus-associated. Testing in vitro showed a few CMV-associated chains specific for CMV antigens.

The CDR3 runs 14 residues. Germline CDR1 reads ENHRY; CDR2 reads SYGVKD. Trimming removed 4 bases from V and 1 base from J, with 11 bases in between. The PCR contained 60 Vbeta and 13 Jbeta primers. Only in-frame clones appear in the TCRdb table, and some are missing; sequencing was by immunoSEQ multiplex PCR. The sample shows roughly 150,000 clones, 75% to 90% of them seen only once. The source of this sequence is a male donor in good health and CMV-seronegative. The material sequenced was PBMCs. The chain carries TRBV10-3 and TRBJ2-7, with D possibly matching TRBD2 (6 bases). Written as DNA, the CDR3 is TGTGCCATCAGTGGTAGTAGCGGATCCTACGAGCAGTACTTC. Its translation: CAISGSSGSYEQYF.